This T cell receptor beta chain comes out of a study of T cell responses to AZD1222 COVID-19 vaccine. The repertoire was sequenced with immunoSEQ multiplex PCR; TCRdb's copy has only in-frame clones and lacks some. The table has 110,000 or so clones, more than 75% seen once. Trimming took 6 bases from V and 7 from J; bases not matched to a gene: 5. The CDR3 spans 13 residues. This sequence originates from an adult in good health. The material sequenced was peripheral blood, taken on day 0 of AZD1222 vaccination. J is TRBJ2-1 and V is TRBV12-3 or TRBV12-4; 8 bases are shared with TRBD1. The CDR3 spells CASRRTGLNEQFF. In DNA form, the CDR3 reads TGTGCCAGCAGACGGACAGGGCTGAATGAGCAGTTCTTC.